Listed below are T cell receptor beta chains from one sample, sequenced in a study of blood T cell repertoires in COVID-19. Repertoires were generated with immunoSEQ multiplex PCR, while TCRdb's copy carries only in-frame clones and drops some. The table lists about 180,000 clones, 84% of them singletons. Sequencing was performed on PBMCs or T cells enriched from blood (not recorded which). These receptors all come from a man in his fifties who had recovered from COVID-19. Both conserved end residues are part of each CDR3. A D gene is named only where the DNA matches it firmly. Not all rows give a size; the values are once, few, many and, for expanded clones, a class.

CASSWGQSYEQYF TGTGCCAGCAGCTGGGGACAGTCCTACGAGCAGTACTTC TRBJ2-7 TRBD1 . TRBV5-8
CAWSDSQGNTIYF TGTGCCTGGAGTGACAGCCAAGGAAACACCATATATTTT TRBJ1-3 . once TRBV30
CASSFGRPYEQYF TGTGCCAGCAGCTTTGGCAGGCCCTACGAGCAGTACTTC TRBJ2-7 . . TRBV7-2
CASSFGTAYGYTF TGTGCCAGCAGCTTCGGGACAGCCTATGGCTACACCTTC TRBJ1-2 TRBD1 many TRBV7-2
CASSGRGGRGGGYTF TGTGCCAGCAGTGGACGTGGGGGGAGAGGTGGAGGCTACACCTTC TRBJ1-2 . once TRBV2
CSASPVLRGTEAFF TGCAGTGCTAGTCCGGTTCTTCGGGGCACTGAAGCTTTCTTT TRBJ1-1 . . TRBV20-1
CASSAGLAGAETQYF TGCGCCAGCAGCGCGGGACTAGCGGGGGCAGAGACCCAGTACTTC TRBJ2-5 TRBD2 . TRBV5-1
CATSTTGGSDTQYF TGTGCCACCAGCACGACCGGGGGTTCAGATACGCAGTATTTT TRBJ2-3 . . TRBV15
CSVGGPGMNTEAFF TGCAGCGTTGGGGGTCCAGGGATGAACACTGAAGCTTTCTTT TRBJ1-1 . . TRBV29-1
CASSSGGYSNQPQHF TGTGCCAGCAGCAGCGGGGGATATAGCAATCAGCCCCAGCATTTT TRBJ1-5 . . TRBV11-2
CASSQRRNSPLHF TGTGCCAGCAGCCAAAGGAGGAATTCACCCCTCCACTTT TRBJ1-6 . few TRBV11-3
CASSQQGTGNTEAFF TGCGCCAGCAGCCAGCAGGGGACAGGAAACACTGAAGCTTTCTTT TRBJ1-1 TRBD1 . TRBV5-1
CASSEYAGGNSYGYTF TGTGCCAGCAGTGAATATGCAGGGGGCAATTCCTATGGCTACACCTTC TRBJ1-2 TRBD1 . TRBV25-1
CASSEPTGRTGGYTF TGTGCCAGCAGTGAGCCGACAGGGAGAACGGGCGGCTACACCTTC TRBJ1-2 TRBD1 . TRBV6-1
CASSYSNSLVNTEAFF TGTGCCAGCAGTTACTCGAACAGCCTTGTGAACACTGAAGCTTTCTTT TRBJ1-1 . . TRBV6-5
CASSMAGGRSGGELFF TGCGCCAGCAGCATGGCGGGGGGGCGAAGTGGCGGGGAGCTGTTTTTT TRBJ2-2 TRBD2 . TRBV4-1
CASRFERQSGELFF TGTGCAAGTCGCTTTGAGCGGCAGTCCGGGGAGCTGTTTTTT TRBJ2-2 . . TRBV12-2
CASSQYYEQYF TGTGCCAGCAGCCAATACTACGAGCAGTACTTC TRBJ2-7 . few TRBV3-1/TRBV3-2
CASSGTSAQETQYF TGTGCCAGCAGCGGGACTAGCGCTCAAGAGACCCAGTACTTC TRBJ2-5 TRBD2 . TRBV9
CASSQTGMISNQPQHF TGTGCCAGCAGCCAAACAGGGATGATTAGCAATCAGCCCCAGCATTTT TRBJ1-5 . few TRBV2
CASSQGRDFTGELFF TGTGCCAGCAGCCAAGGCAGGGATTTCACCGGGGAGCTGTTTTTT TRBJ2-2 . . TRBV3-1/TRBV3-2
CASSGTGPEAFF TGTGCCAGCAGTGGAACAGGGCCTGAAGCTTTCTTT TRBJ1-1 . . TRBV12-3/TRBV12-4
CASSLEVGVDEQYF TGCGCCAGCAGCTTGGAGGTAGGGGTGGACGAGCAGTACTTC TRBJ2-7 . once TRBV5-1
CASSPGTVQETQYF TGTGCCAGCAGCCCAGGGACAGTCCAAGAGACCCAGTACTTC TRBJ2-5 TRBD1 . TRBV7-6
CATGTGITEAFF TGTGCCACCGGGACAGGAATCACTGAAGCTTTCTTT TRBJ1-1 TRBD1 . TRBV10-3
CASSQRGLRTGELFF TGTGCCAGCAGCCAAAGGGGGCTGCGCACCGGGGAGCTGTTTTTT TRBJ2-2 TRBD1 few TRBV14
CAWTEGTGGEEKLFF TGTGCCTGGACCGAAGGTACAGGGGGGGAAGAAAAACTGTTTTTT TRBJ1-4 TRBD1 . TRBV30
CASSSGTLNGYTF TGCGCCAGCAGCTCGGGAACTCTCAATGGCTACACCTTC TRBJ1-2 . . TRBV5-1
CASSIHGGSTDFYEQYF TGTGCCAGCAGCATCCACGGAGGGTCCACGGACTTCTACGAGCAGTACTTC TRBJ2-7 . . TRBV9
CASRRDYNTEAFF TGTGCCAGCAGGAGGGATTACAACACTGAAGCTTTCTTT TRBJ1-1 . . TRBV6-5
CASSRRRNDEAFF TGTGCCAGCAGCCGGAGGCGGAACGATGAAGCTTTCTTT TRBJ1-1 . . TRBV11-3
CATSPRLAVTDTQYF TGTGCCACCAGCCCCCGGCTAGCGGTAACAGATACGCAGTATTTT TRBJ2-3 TRBD2 few TRBV15
CASRWTVGTEAFF TGTGCCAGCAGGTGGACAGTCGGCACTGAAGCTTTCTTT TRBJ1-1 . . TRBV7-3
CASSLSFGQLNQPQHF TGTGCCAGCAGCTTAAGTTTCGGACAGCTCAATCAGCCCCAGCATTTT TRBJ1-5 . . TRBV5-8
CASSVAGGAGEKLFF TGCGCCAGCAGCGTAGCAGGGGGCGCGGGTGAAAAACTGTTTTTT TRBJ1-4 TRBD1 . TRBV5-1
CASSPRTNYGYTF TGTGCCAGCAGCCCGCGGACAAACTATGGCTACACCTTC TRBJ1-2 . once TRBV9
CASSPRAGPEAEAFF TGTGCCAGCAGCCCACGCGCGGGCCCCGAGGCTGAAGCTTTCTTT TRBJ1-1 . . TRBV5-6
CASSLVHIPGEAFF TGTGCCAGCAGTTTGGTCCATATCCCGGGTGAAGCTTTCTTT TRBJ1-1 . once TRBV28
CASSYSDRPPNYGYTF TGTGCCAGCAGTTACTCGGACAGACCGCCTAACTATGGCTACACCTTC TRBJ1-2 . . TRBV6-5
CASSLRDSYNEQFF TGTGCCAGTAGCCTCAGGGACTCCTACAATGAGCAGTTCTTC TRBJ2-1 . . TRBV19
CASSESTRWYTDTQYF TGCGCCAGCAGTGAGTCGACTCGGTGGTACACAGATACGCAGTATTTT TRBJ2-3 . once TRBV10-2
CASSLAGNTGELFF TGTGCCAGCAGCTTAGCCGGGAACACCGGGGAGCTGTTTTTT TRBJ2-2 . once TRBV7-2
CASSLRAHWGREEQYF TGTGCCAGCAGCCTCCGCGCCCATTGGGGAAGGGAGGAGCAGTACTTC TRBJ2-7 . once TRBV7-2
CASSRYETGGVYTDTQYF TGCGCCAGCAGCCGATATGAGACAGGGGGCGTTTATACAGATACGCAGTATTTT TRBJ2-3 TRBD1 . TRBV5-1
CASRRRWDTYTDTQYF TGCGCCAGCAGACGAAGGTGGGACACCTACACAGATACGCAGTATTTT TRBJ2-3 . few TRBV5-1
CASSLVIGLKGYEQYF TGTGCCAGCAGCTTGGTTATAGGATTAAAGGGGTACGAGCAGTACTTC TRBJ2-7 . . TRBV5-8
CASSGQGVNQPQHF TGTGCCAGCAGTGGACAGGGGGTCAATCAGCCCCAGCATTTT TRBJ1-5 TRBD1 . TRBV25-1
CASSSLAAENNEQFF TGTGCCAGCAGCTCTTTGGCAGCGGAGAACAATGAGCAGTTCTTC TRBJ2-1 . . TRBV7-6
CASSASTGANYGYTF TGTGCCAGCAGCGCCTCGACAGGGGCTAACTATGGCTACACCTTC TRBJ1-2 TRBD1 . TRBV9
CASSLIPGANYGYTF TGTGCCAGCAGCCTCATACCTGGAGCTAACTATGGCTACACCTTC TRBJ1-2 . . TRBV6-5
CASSERQGTEQYF TGTGCCAGCAGTGAAAGACAGGGTACCGAGCAGTACTTC TRBJ2-7 TRBD1 . TRBV6-1
CASSSGAGQHYFGYTF TGTGCCAGCAGCTCAGGGGCAGGGCAGCATTATTTCGGCTACACCTTC TRBJ1-2 . . TRBV7-3
CASSASGGAETQYF TGTGCCAGCAGTGCTAGCGGGGGGGCCGAGACCCAGTACTTC TRBJ2-5 TRBD2 . TRBV6-4
CASSTLAGGRKETQYF TGCGCCAGCAGCACCTTAGCGGGGGGCCGGAAAGAGACCCAGTACTTC TRBJ2-5 TRBD2 . TRBV5-1
CASSLVGPDRANEQFF TGCGCCAGCAGCTTGGTTGGACCTGACAGGGCCAATGAGCAGTTCTTC TRBJ2-1 TRBD1 . TRBV5-1
CASSQVEGVRNNYGYTF TGTGCCAGCAGCCAAGTCGAAGGGGTCAGGAATAACTATGGCTACACCTTC TRBJ1-2 . . TRBV14
CASSFDRSSNTEAFF TGTGCCAGCAGTTTCGATCGGTCCTCGAACACTGAAGCTTTCTTT TRBJ1-1 . . TRBV27
CASSSGPGDEQYF TGTGCCAGCAGTTCGGGTCCGGGAGACGAGCAGTACTTC TRBJ2-7 . . TRBV25-1
CASSISQAPNGYTF TGTGCCAGTAGTATCTCCCAGGCCCCGAATGGCTACACCTTC TRBJ1-2 . . TRBV19